This entry concerns a single TCR beta chain. TCRdb keeps only in-frame clones here, not all; method: immunoSEQ multiplex PCR. This table holds some 14,000 clones, around 64% found once. The CDR3 length is 13 residues. Germline loops: CDR1 SGHTA, CDR2 FQGNSA. Deletions cut 3 bases from V and 7 bases from J, with 12 bases between. These data belong to a study of OX40 agonist ivuxolimab in advanced cancers. This material consisted of CD4+ or CD8+ T cells sorted from blood, taken in a trial of the OX40 agonist ivuxolimab. The receptor's source is an adult with an advanced solid tumor such as melanoma, head and neck, liver or kidney cancer. The rearrangement links TRBV7-2 to TRBJ1-2, with D possibly being TRBD1 (6 bases). CDR3 residues: CASSLWTVVGYTF. Here the CDR3 DNA reads TGTGCCAGCAGCTTGTGGACAGTAGTTGGCTACACCTTC.